The clone carrying this T cell receptor beta chain appeared once. The antigen remains undetermined. This record comes from a study of graft-versus-host responses after intestinal transplantation. CDR3 length: 15 residues. V lost 0 bases, J lost 7 bases, and 14 bases lay in between. Germline CDR1 and CDR2: SGHRS and YFSETQ. Using immunoSEQ multiplex PCR, the repertoire was profiled, and TCRdb retains in-frame clones only, with some absent. Of approximately 82,000 clones in the sample, 80% to 95% were seen once. The starting material was unstimulated CD8+ T cells sorted from spleen or lymph node cells, obtained before transplant. The chain employs TRBV5-1 and TRBJ2-1; D is perhaps TRBD2 (5 bases). This receptor was taken from a human donor who was the organ donor for an intestinal transplant. CDR3 in amino acids: CASSLGTLIENEQFF. The DNA for the CDR3 is TGCGCCAGCAGCTTGGGGACTTTAATAGAGAATGAGCAGTTCTTC.